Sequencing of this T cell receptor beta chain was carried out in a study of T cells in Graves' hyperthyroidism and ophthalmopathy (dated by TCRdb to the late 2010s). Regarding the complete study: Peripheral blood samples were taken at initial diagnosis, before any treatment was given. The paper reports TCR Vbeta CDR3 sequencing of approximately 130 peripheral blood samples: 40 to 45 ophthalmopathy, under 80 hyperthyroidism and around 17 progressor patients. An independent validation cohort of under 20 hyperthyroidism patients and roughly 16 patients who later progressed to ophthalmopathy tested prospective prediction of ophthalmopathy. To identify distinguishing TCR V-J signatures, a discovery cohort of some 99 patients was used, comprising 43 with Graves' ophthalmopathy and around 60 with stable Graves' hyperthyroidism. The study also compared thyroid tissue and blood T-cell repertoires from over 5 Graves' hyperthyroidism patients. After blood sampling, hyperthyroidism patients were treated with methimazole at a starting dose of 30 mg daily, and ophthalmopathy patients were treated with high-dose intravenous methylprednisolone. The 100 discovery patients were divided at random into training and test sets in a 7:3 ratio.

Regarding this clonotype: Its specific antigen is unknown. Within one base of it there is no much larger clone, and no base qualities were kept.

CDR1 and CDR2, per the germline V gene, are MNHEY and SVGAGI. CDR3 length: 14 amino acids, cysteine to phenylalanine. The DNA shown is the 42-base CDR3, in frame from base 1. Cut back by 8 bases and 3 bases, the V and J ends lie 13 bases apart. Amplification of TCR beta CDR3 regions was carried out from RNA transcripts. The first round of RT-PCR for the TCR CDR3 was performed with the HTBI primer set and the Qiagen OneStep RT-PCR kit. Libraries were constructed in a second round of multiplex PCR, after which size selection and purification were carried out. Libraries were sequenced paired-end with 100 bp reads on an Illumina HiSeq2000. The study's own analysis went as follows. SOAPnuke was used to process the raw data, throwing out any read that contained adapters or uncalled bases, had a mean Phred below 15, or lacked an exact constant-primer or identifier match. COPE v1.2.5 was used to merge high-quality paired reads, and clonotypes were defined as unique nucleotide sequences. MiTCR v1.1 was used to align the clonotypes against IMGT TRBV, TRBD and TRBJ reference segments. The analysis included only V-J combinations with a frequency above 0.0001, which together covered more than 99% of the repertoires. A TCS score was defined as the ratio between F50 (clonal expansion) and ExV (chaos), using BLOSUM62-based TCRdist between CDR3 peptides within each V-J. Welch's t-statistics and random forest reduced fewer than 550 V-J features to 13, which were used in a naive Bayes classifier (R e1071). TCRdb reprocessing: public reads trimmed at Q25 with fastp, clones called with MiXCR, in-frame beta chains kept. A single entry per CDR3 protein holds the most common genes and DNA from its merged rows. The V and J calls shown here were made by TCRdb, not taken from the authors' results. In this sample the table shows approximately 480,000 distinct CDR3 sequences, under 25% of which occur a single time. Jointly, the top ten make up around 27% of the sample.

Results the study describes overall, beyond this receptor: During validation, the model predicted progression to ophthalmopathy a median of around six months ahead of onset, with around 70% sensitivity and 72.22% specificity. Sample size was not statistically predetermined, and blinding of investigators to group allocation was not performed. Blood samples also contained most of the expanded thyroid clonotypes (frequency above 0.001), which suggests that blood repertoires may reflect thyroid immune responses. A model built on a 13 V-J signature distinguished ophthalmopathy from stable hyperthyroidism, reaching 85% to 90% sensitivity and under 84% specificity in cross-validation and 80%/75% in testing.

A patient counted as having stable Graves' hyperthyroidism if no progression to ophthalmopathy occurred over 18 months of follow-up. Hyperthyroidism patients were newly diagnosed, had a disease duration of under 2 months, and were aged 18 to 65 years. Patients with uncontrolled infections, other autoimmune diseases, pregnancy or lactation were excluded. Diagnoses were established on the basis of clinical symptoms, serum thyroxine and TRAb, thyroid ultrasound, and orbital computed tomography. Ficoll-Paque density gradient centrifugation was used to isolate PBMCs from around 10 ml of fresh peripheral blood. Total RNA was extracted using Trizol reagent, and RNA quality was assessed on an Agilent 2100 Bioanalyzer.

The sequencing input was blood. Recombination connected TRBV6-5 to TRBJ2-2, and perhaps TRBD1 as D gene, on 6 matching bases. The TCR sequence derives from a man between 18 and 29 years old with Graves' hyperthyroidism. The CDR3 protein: CASCSGVYTGELFF. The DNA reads TGTGCCAGCTGTTCAGGGGTCTACACCGGGGAGCTGTTTTTT.